The 16 T cell receptor beta chains below come from one sample, sequenced in a study of blood T cell repertoires in COVID-19. Some clones are missing from TCRdb's copy, which holds only in-frame ones; the method was immunoSEQ multiplex PCR. This sample carries around 120,000 clones, 75% to 90% of them seen once, and the ten largest clones take under 2.5%. The material sequenced was peripheral blood. The receptors stem from a man between 25 and 39 years old with acute or convalescent COVID-19.

The CDR3 DNA sequence: TGTGCCAGCAGCTCAGACAGGGGCGCCACCAATAACTATGGCTACACCTTC. Translating gives CASSSDRGATNNYGYTF. The chain couples TRBV7-9 to TRBJ1-2, with TRBD1 identical over 8 bases. Per the germline V gene, CDR1 is SEHNR and CDR2 is FQNEAQ (reference sequence). The J segment lost 1 base and the V segment lost 4 bases, leaving 11 bases of the junction unmatched. CDR3 size: 17 residues.

The rearrangement links TRBV7-8 to TRBJ1-1, with unresolved D. This CDR3 region has 13 residues. Per germline, CDR1 SGHVS and CDR2 FQNEAQ. V was trimmed by 5 bases and J by 5 bases, leaving 12 bases between them. CDR3 residues: CASSRPGETEAFF. The CDR3 coding sequence is TGTGCCAGCAGCCGACCCGGGGAAACTGAAGCTTTCTTT.

The gene calls are TRBV7-2 and TRBJ1-2; unclear D gene. The CDR3 spans 15 residues. Trimming left V 1 base short and J 7 bases short, with 16 bases between. Germline V lookup: CDR1 SGHTA, CDR2 FQGNSA. The CDR3 loop reads CASSLERSGRGGYTF. CDR3 nucleotides: TGTGCCAGCAGCTTAGAGAGGTCCGGGCGGGGTGGCTACACCTTC. Together with reference TRBV7-2 and TRBJ1-2, the CDR3 gives the full variable domain: GAGVSQSPSNKVTEKGKDVELRCDPISGHTALYWYRQSLGQGLEFLIYFQGNSAPDKSGLPSDRFSAERTGGSVSTLTIQRTQQEDSAVYLCASSLERSGRGGYTFGSGTRLTVV.

This clone has only a few counts. This chain links TRBV6-5 with TRBJ1-1; no definite D call. With 0 bases removed from V and 0 bases from J, the gap between germline ends came to 11 bases. CDR1 and CDR2 (germline): MNHEY, SVGAGI. This CDR3 is built from 16 residues. The CDR3 DNA reads TGTGCCAGCAGTTACTCACGACGAGACATGAACACTGAAGCTTTCTTT. This encodes CASSYSRRDMNTEAFF.

The V call is TRBV14, the J call TRBJ2-1; 8 nucleotides line up with TRBD2. This CDR3 is built from 16 residues. J lost 6 bases, V lost 0 bases, and 7 bases had no gene match. The germline gives CDR1 SGHDN, CDR2 FVKESK. CDR3 loop: CASSQEPGGPINEQFF. In DNA, the CDR3 is TGTGCCAGCAGCCAAGAGCCGGGAGGGCCGATCAATGAGCAGTTCTTC.

This clone came up a few times. The chain employs TRBV6-5 and TRBJ1-1; 8 nucleotides match TRBD1. The germline gives CDR1 MNHEY, CDR2 SVGAGI. With 6 bases clipped from V and 2 bases from J, the junction kept 2 bases outside the gene matches. The CDR3 is made up of 13 amino acids. The CDR3, as DNA: TGTGCCAGCAGCCCAGGGGGCAACACTGAAGCTTTCTTT. Amino acids: CASSPGGNTEAFF.

This clone was seen once. The rearrangement uses TRBV10-3 and TRBJ2-7; 9 bases align to TRBD2. V gave up 4 bases and J gave up 3 bases; unmatched junction bases: 19. The germline V gene has CDR1 ENHRY and CDR2 SYGVKD. The CDR3 length is 19 residues. This chain's CDR3 is CAISGARQGLAGGLYEQYV. CDR3 DNA sequence: TGTGCCATCAGTGGGGCCCGGCAGGGACTGGCGGGAGGGCTCTACGAGCAGTACGTC.

The V gene is TRBV9, the J gene TRBJ1-5; the D is unclear. The V and J ends lost 2 bases and 6 bases respectively, with 9 bases between them. The CDR3 runs 13 residues. From germline, CDR1 is SGDLS and CDR2 YYNGEE. DNA for the CDR3: TGTGCCAGCAGCGTGCATGACTCTCAGCCCCAGCATTTT. Residues: CASSVHDSQPQHF.

The V call is TRBV5-4, the J call TRBJ1-2; D unresolved. Germline V CDR1 and CDR2: SGHNT, YYREEE (reference sequence). V lost 0 bases to trimming and J lost 8 bases, with 17 bases between them. This CDR3 has 15 residues. CDR3 protein: CASSLAGPGVWGYTF. The CDR3 nucleotides are TGTGCCAGCAGCTTGGCTGGGCCCGGTGTTTGGGGCTACACCTTC. The full variable domain, its missing parts supplied by reference TRBV5-4 and TRBJ1-2, is ETGVTQSPTHLIKTRGQQVTLRCSSQSGHNTVSWYQQALGQGPQFIFQYYREEENGRGNFPPRFSGLQFPNYSSELNVNALELDDSALYLCASSLAGPGVWGYTFGSGTRLTVV.

The chain is built from TRBV7-9 and TRBJ1-1; D unclear. The CDR3 has 14 residues. Germline CDR1 is SEHNR and CDR2 is FQNEAQ (reference sequence). V lost 5 bases and J lost 1, with 11 bases in between. In DNA, the CDR3 is TGTGCCAGCAGCACACAGAGGGAGAACACTGAAGCTTTCTTT. It yields the protein CASSTQRENTEAFF.

V and J are TRBV4-2 and TRBJ2-7; 10 nucleotides align to TRBD2. The CDR3 has 16 residues. The junction had 8 bases not matched to a gene; V was cut back by 3 bases and J by 3 bases. The V gene's germline CDR1 is LGHNA and CDR2 YNFKEQ. CDR3 coding DNA: TGTGCCAGCAGCCAGGAATTAGCGGGGGGAAGCTACGAGCAGTACTTC. Encoded protein: CASSQELAGGSYEQYF.

This clone is a singleton in its sample. The rearrangement joins TRBV30 to TRBJ2-7; 7 positions match TRBD1. The germline CDR1 and CDR2 sequences are GTSNPN and SVGIG (reference sequence). The CDR3 spans 12 residues. V trimming: 8 bases; J trimming: 4 bases; junction bases outside the gene matches: 8. The CDR3 coding sequence is TGTGCCACCGGACAGGATCATTACGAGCAGTACTTC. As protein: CATGQDHYEQYF.

The chain carries TRBV7-8 and TRBJ2-3; 8 bases are a match to TRBD1. This CDR3 comprises 14 residues. Germline V CDR1 and CDR2: SGHVS, FQNEAQ. V shed 7 bases, J shed 1 base, and the junction held 4 bases outside the gene matches. The CDR3 region is CASKPQGGTDTQYF. CDR3 nucleotide sequence: TGTGCCAGCAAACCACAGGGGGGCACAGATACGCAGTATTTT.

The sample holds a few counts of this clone. This chain joins TRBV6-1 and TRBJ2-7, with 7 bases that match TRBD2. Germline V gene sequence: CDR1 MNHNS, CDR2 SASEGT. The ends lost 2 bases at V and 2 bases at J; junction bases unmatched: 6. This CDR3 is built from 15 residues. CDR3 amino acids: CASSEQPLAAYEQYV. In nucleotides, the CDR3 is TGTGCCAGCAGTGAACAGCCTCTAGCGGCCTACGAGCAGTACGTC.

The rearrangement uses TRBV27 and TRBJ2-1, with TRBD2 matching 8 bases. The CDR3 spans 13 residues. The V segment lost 2 bases and the J segment 7 bases; nucleotides outside the gene matches: 1. Germline CDR1 is MNHEY and CDR2 is SMNVEV (reference sequence). The CDR3 DNA reads as TGTGCCAGCAGTTTAGGCGGGAGGAATGAGCAGTTCTTC. It yields the protein CASSLGGRNEQFF.

In this sample, this clone turned up once. The chain links TRBV27 to TRBJ1-2, with 9 bases identical to TRBD1. J was trimmed by 3 bases and V by 7 bases; bases with no gene match: 3. CDR3 length: 13 amino acids. Germline CDR1 reads MNHEY; CDR2 reads SMNVEV (reference sequence). CDR3 sequence: CASTGTGYYGYTF. The DNA of the CDR3 is TGTGCCAGCACCGGGACAGGGTACTATGGCTACACCTTC.